This T cell receptor (beta chain) originates from a study of T cells after yellow fever vaccination. Points on this clonotype: Its matching antigen is unknown.

Conversion of TCR transcripts into cDNA relied on 5'RACE template switching, which added a universal primer site and UMIs. TCRdb reanalysed the 5' RACE reads using MiXCR and keeps one entry per CDR3 protein. The repertoire holds 230,000 or so distinct CDR3 sequences, with over 3% as singletons. Whole-study results and caveats: The appearance of a small share of clonotypes in both CD4 and CD8 compartments was observed. Re-detected after boosting: most primary clones, 96% of CD4 and less than 90% of CD8. From the bulk population, abundant clonotypes could contaminate and appear within FACS-sorted repertoires.

The length of the CDR3 is 15 residues. Germline CDR1 SGHRS, CDR2 YFSETQ. With 6 bases removed from V and 4 bases from J, the gap between germline ends came to 14 bases. V gene TRBV5-1 combines with J gene TRBJ2-6, with D unresolved. The sequences come from PBMCs, collected 15 days after the yellow fever booster vaccination. The receptor was derived from a young man who received the YFV17D yellow fever vaccine. The CDR3 DNA is TGCGCCAGCATGACCCTCCCGGACGGGGCCAACGTCCTGACTTTC. As protein: CASMTLPDGANVLTF.